The 3 T cell receptor beta chains listed next were all sequenced from one sample in a study of blood T cell repertoires in COVID-19 (dated by TCRdb to about 2020). The library was prepared using the immunoSEQ multiplex PCR assay. TCRdb stores this immuneACCESS table with in-frame sequences only. Part of the clones is absent; in the studies checked, under half of the shortfall reflects unresolved V genes, and no reason is known for the rest. The sample profile shows some 110,000 clones; roughly 87% of them were found once. The ten largest make up roughly 8.2% of the sample. Source material: peripheral blood. The source of these receptors is a human donor in a cohort sampled during active COVID-19.

This rearrangement joins TRBV11-2 to TRBJ2-6; possibly TRBD1 for D (6 bases). With 5 bases removed from V and 2 bases from J, the gap between germline ends came to 16 bases. Germline loops: CDR1 SGHAT, CDR2 FQNNGV. The CDR3 contains 17 residues. The CDR3: CASSHITGSAGANVLTF. CDR3 DNA sequence: TGTGCCAGCAGCCATATAACAGGGAGTGCTGGGGCCAACGTCCTGACTTTC.

This chain uses TRBV3-1 (or the pseudogene TRBV3-2) with TRBJ1-2; 8 nucleotides agree with TRBD1. CDR3 length: 14 amino acids. The junction had 4 bases not matched to a gene; V was cut back by 3 bases and J by 4 bases. Germline V CDR1 and CDR2: LGHDT, YNNKEL (reference sequence). The CDR3 loop is CASSHSGGVYGYTF. CDR3 nucleotides: TGTGCCAGCAGCCATTCAGGGGGCGTCTATGGCTACACCTTC.

J is TRBJ2-4 and V is TRBV29-1; 9 nucleotides align to TRBD1. The CDR3 is 14 residues long. V lost 3 bases to trimming and J lost 9 bases; unmatched junction nucleotides: 9. Germline V CDR1 and CDR2: SQVTM, ANQGSEA. The CDR3: CSVELGTGRTIQYF. CDR3 DNA: TGCAGCGTTGAGCTAGGGACAGGGAGGACCATTCAGTACTTC.